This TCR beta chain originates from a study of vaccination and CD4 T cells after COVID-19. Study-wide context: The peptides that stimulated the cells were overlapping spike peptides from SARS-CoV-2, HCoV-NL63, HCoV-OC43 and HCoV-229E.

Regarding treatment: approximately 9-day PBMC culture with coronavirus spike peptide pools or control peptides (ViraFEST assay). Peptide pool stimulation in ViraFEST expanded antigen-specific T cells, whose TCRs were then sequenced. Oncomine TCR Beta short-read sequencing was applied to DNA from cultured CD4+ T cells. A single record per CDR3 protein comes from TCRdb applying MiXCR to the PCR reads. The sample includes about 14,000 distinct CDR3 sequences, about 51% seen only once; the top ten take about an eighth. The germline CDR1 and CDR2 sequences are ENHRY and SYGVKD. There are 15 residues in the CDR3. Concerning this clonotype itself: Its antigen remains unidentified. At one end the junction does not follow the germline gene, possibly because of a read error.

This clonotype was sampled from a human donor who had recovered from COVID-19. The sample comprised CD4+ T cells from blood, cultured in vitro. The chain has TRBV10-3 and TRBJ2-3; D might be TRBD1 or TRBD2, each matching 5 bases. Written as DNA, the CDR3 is TGTGCCAGCAGTTACTCGGGACCTAGCACAGATACGCAGTATTTT. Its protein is CASSYSGPSTDTQYF.